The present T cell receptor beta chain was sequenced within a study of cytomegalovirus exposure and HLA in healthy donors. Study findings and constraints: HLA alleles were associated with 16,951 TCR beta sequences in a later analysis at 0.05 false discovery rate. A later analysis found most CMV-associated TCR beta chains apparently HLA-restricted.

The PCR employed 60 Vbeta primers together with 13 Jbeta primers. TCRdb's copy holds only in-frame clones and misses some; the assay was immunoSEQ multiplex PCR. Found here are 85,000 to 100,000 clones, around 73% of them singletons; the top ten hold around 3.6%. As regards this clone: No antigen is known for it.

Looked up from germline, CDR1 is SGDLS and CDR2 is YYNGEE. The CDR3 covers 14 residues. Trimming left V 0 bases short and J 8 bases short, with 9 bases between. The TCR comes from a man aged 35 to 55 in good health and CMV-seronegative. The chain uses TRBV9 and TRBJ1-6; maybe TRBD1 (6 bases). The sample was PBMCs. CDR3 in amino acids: CASSVAGDDSPLHF. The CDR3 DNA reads TGTGCCAGCAGCGTAGCAGGGGACGATTCACCCCTCCACTTT.